This is a list of T cell receptor beta chains from one sample in a study of cytomegalovirus exposure and HLA in healthy donors. Measured with immunoSEQ multiplex PCR; TCRdb has only the in-frame clones, and not every one. The sample lists about 140,000 clones; approximately 82% were seen once. Sequencing used PBMCs. Every receptor here comes from a young man in good health and CMV-seropositive. The CDR3 runs from the conserved cysteine through the conserved F or W. A D gene is named only where the DNA matches it firmly. Some rows have no size entry. The others give once, few or many, or a class for an expanded clone.

16	NA	TRBV7-9	TRBJ1-1	NA	TGTGCCAGCAGCTTATCAACTGGAGAGGGGAACACTGAAGCTTTCTTT	CASSLSTGEGNTEAFF
22	TRBD2	TRBV7-6	TRBJ2-6	few	TGTGCCAGCAGCTTACTATCACGGAGCGGGGGGCTCCAACTCTCTGGGGCCAACGTCCTGACTTTC	CASSLLSRSGGLQLSGANVLTF
13	NA	TRBV7-3	TRBJ2-2	few	TGTGCCAGCAGCAGGAGTGGCACCGGGGAGCTGTTTTTT	CASSRSGTGELFF
14	TRBD2	TRBV29-1	TRBJ2-7	NA	TGCAGCGTTGAAGAGGGGACTAGAGGCTACGAGCAGTACTTC	CSVEEGTRGYEQYF
15	TRBD1	TRBV5-1	TRBJ2-2	NA	TGCGCCAGCAGCACCGGGACAGGGGGCCCCGGGGAGCTGTTTTTT	CASSTGTGGPGELFF
14	TRBD1	TRBV2	TRBJ2-1	NA	TGTGCCAGCAGTGAAGGGGACAGCTACAATGAGCAGTTCTTC	CASSEGDSYNEQFF
16	NA	TRBV18	TRBJ2-7	NA	TGTGCCAGCTCACCCTTCGAGAATAGCGACTCCTACGAGCAGTACTTC	CASSPFENSDSYEQYF
12	TRBD1	TRBV6-5	TRBJ2-5	NA	TGTGCCAGCGGACAGGGGACAGAGACCCAGTACTTC	CASGQGTETQYF
13	NA	TRBV6-5	TRBJ1-1	NA	TGTGCCAGCAGCCTCAGTTGGAGCACTGAAGCTTTCTTT	CASSLSWSTEAFF
13	NA	TRBV6-1	TRBJ1-1	NA	TGTGCCAGCTATAAGACAGGGAACACTGAAGCTTTCTTT	CASYKTGNTEAFF
15	TRBD1	TRBV28	TRBJ1-4	NA	TGTGCCAGCAGTTCGCGGACAGGCGTTAATGAAAAACTGTTTTTT	CASSSRTGVNEKLFF
16	NA	TRBV6-5	TRBJ2-1	NA	TGTGCCAGCAGTTATAGGGGGGGTAGCTCCTACAATGAGCAGTTCTTC	CASSYRGGSSYNEQFF
15	NA	TRBV7-3	TRBJ1-2	NA	TGTGCCAGCAGCTCCCGGAACAGGGCCCCTTACGGCTACACCTTC	CASSSRNRAPYGYTF
13	NA	TRBV2	TRBJ1-5	NA	TGTGCCAGCAGACAGGGTGTAACCCAGCCCCAGCATTTT	CASRQGVTQPQHF
16	NA	TRBV11-1	TRBJ2-7	NA	TGTGCCAGCAGCTCCCCTGACGGGGGGCAAGGGAACGAGCAGTACTTC	CASSSPDGGQGNEQYF
11	NA	TRBV5-8	TRBJ2-4	NA	TGTGCCAGCAGCGTAGAAGGCGGTCAGTACTTC	CASSVEGGQYF
15	TRBD1	TRBV28	TRBJ2-5	few	TGTGCCAGCAGGTACCAGGGGGCCCGGAGAGAGACCCAGTACTTC	CASRYQGARRETQYF
15	TRBD1	TRBV27	TRBJ1-4	NA	TGTGCCAGCGGATCACAGGGGGCCGGGAGTGAAAAACTGTTTTTT	CASGSQGAGSEKLFF
15	NA	TRBV7-9	TRBJ2-1	once	TGTGCCAGCAGCCCAAACAGGGTTTCCTACAATGAGCAGTTCTTC	CASSPNRVSYNEQFF
14	TRBD1	TRBV2	TRBJ1-3	NA	TGTGCCAGCAGCACGACAGGGGCTGGAAACACCATATATTTT	CASSTTGAGNTIYF
12	NA	TRBV6-5	TRBJ2-7	few	TGTGCCAGCAGTTACGATAGATCCGAGCAGTACTTC	CASSYDRSEQYF
15	NA	TRBV4-1	TRBJ1-5	NA	TGCGCCAGCAGCCAAGATTCCGGTAGCAATCAGCCCCAGCATTTT	CASSQDSGSNQPQHF
15	NA	TRBV18	TRBJ2-5	NA	TGTGCCAGCTCACCAGTGCAGACCCCAGGAGAGACCCAGTACTTC	CASSPVQTPGETQYF
15	TRBD1	TRBV2	TRBJ2-1	NA	TGTGCCAGCCCTAGGGCCCGAGACAGGGTGTATGAGCAGTTCTTC	CASPRARDRVYEQFF
12	NA	TRBV5-1	TRBJ2-1	NA	TGCGCCAGCAGCTTGGCCGACAATGAGCAGTTCTTC	CASSLADNEQFF
15	NA	TRBV6-5	TRBJ1-1	few	TGTGCCAGCAAAAGGCGCGCGGGTATGAACACTGAAGCTTTCTTT	CASKRRAGMNTEAFF
16	NA	TRBV18	TRBJ1-3	NA	TGTGCCAGCTCACAATCACCGGGTCCTACTGGAAACACCATATATTTT	CASSQSPGPTGNTIYF
18	TRBD2	TRBV19	TRBJ2-3	NA	TGTGCCAGTAGTATAAAGGGACTAGCGGGGGGAAGCACAGATACGCAGTATTTT	CASSIKGLAGGSTDTQYF
15	NA	TRBV28	TRBJ2-3	NA	TGTGCCAGCAGTTTAGTTGGCAGGAGCACAGATACGCAGTATTTT	CASSLVGRSTDTQYF
15	TRBD2	TRBV6-1	TRBJ2-7	NA	TGTGCCAGCAGGGGCCAGACTAGCGGGAGCCGCGAGCAGTACTTC	CASRGQTSGSREQYF
16	TRBD1	TRBV5-4	TRBJ1-3	once	TGTGCCAGCAGCCCAAGGACAGGTAGCTCTGGAAACACCATATATTTT	CASSPRTGSSGNTIYF
15	TRBD1	TRBV25-1	TRBJ2-3	NA	TGTGCCAGCAGTGTCCGGGGACAGTCAACAGATACGCAGTATTTT	CASSVRGQSTDTQYF
13	NA	TRBV5-1	TRBJ2-5	NA	TGCGCCAGCAGCTTGGGAGGAGGGGAGACCCAGTACTTC	CASSLGGGETQYF
14	NA	TRBV27	TRBJ2-7	NA	TGTGCCAGCAGTTCGGTCATACAGGGAAACGAGCAGTACTTC	CASSSVIQGNEQYF
17	TRBD2	TRBV7-9	TRBJ2-5	NA	TGTGCCAGCAGCTTAGGTTCTAGCGGGAGGGCCTCCGAGACCCAGTACTTC	CASSLGSSGRASETQYF
15	NA	TRBV18	TRBJ2-2	once	TGTGCCAGCTCACCGGTCGAGGGGAACACCGGGGAGCTGTTTTTT	CASSPVEGNTGELFF
18	TRBD2	TRBV7-3	TRBJ2-3	once	TGTGCCAGCAGCTTGGGACTAGCGGGAGGGGGGAGCACAGATACGCAGTATTTT	CASSLGLAGGGSTDTQYF
15	TRBD2	TRBV2	TRBJ2-7	NA	TGTGCCAGCAGTTTTAGCGGGGTGAGCTCCTACGAGCAGTACTTC	CASSFSGVSSYEQYF
17	TRBD2	TRBV5-1	TRBJ2-1	NA	TGCGCCAGCAGCTTGTACGCGGGAGCCCAAGGCTACAATGAGCAGTTCTTC	CASSLYAGAQGYNEQFF
13	NA	TRBV11-1	TRBJ2-2	NA	TGTGCCAGCAGCGATCAGGGAACCGGGGAGCTGTTTTTT	CASSDQGTGELFF
15	TRBD1	TRBV30	TRBJ2-1	NA	TGTGCCTGGAATTTCGGGACAGGGAAACACAATGAGCAGTTCTTC	CAWNFGTGKHNEQFF
13	NA	TRBV14	TRBJ1-1	NA	TGTGCCAGCAGCCAGGAGGGGACCTCTGAAGCTTTCTTT	CASSQEGTSEAFF
15	TRBD2	TRBV7-3	TRBJ2-2	few	TGTGCCAGCAGCTTAAGCGGGAGAGGCACCGGGGAGCTGTTTTTT	CASSLSGRGTGELFF
14	TRBD2	TRBV6-5	TRBJ2-7	once	TGTGCCAGCACTCGGGAGCGGGGGAACTACGAGCAGTACTTC	CASTRERGNYEQYF